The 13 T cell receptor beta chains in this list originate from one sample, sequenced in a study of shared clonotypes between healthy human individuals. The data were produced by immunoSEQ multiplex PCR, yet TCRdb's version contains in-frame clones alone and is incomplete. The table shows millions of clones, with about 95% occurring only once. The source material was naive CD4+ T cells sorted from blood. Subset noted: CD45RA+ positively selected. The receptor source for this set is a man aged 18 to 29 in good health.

DNA of the CDR3: TGCGCCAGCAGCCAACGGGCCCTAGCGGGAACTGCACTTGATACGCAGTATTTT. Residues: CASSQRALAGTALDTQYF. The chain recombines TRBV4-1 with TRBJ2-3, with 9 bases that match TRBD2. There are 18 residues in the CDR3. The V segment lost 2 bases and the J segment 6 bases; nucleotides outside the gene matches: 15. CDR1 MGHRA and CDR2 YSYEKL come from the germline V gene.

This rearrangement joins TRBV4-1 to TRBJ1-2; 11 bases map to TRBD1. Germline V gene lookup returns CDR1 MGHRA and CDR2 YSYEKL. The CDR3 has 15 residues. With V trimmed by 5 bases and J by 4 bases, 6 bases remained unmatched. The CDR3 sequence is CASSLRTGGGYGYTF. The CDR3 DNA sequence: TGCGCCAGCAGCTTAAGGACAGGGGGCGGCTATGGCTACACCTTC.

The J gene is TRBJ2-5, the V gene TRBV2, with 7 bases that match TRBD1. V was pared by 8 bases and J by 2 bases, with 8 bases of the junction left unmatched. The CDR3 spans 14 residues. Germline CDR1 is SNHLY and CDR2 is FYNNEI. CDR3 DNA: TGTGCCAGCGCCCAAGGGGGCTGGCAAGAGACCCAGTACTTC. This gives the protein CASAQGGWQETQYF.

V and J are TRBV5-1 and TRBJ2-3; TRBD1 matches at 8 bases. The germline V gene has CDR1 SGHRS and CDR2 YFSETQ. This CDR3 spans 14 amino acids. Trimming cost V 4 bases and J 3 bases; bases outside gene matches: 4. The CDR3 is CASSVTGGTDTQYF. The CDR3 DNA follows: TGCGCCAGCAGCGTTACAGGGGGTACAGATACGCAGTATTTT.

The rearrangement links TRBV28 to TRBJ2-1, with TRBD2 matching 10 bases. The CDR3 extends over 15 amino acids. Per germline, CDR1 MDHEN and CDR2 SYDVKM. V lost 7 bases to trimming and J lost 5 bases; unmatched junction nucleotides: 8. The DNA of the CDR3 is TGTGCCAGCACCCTCAGCGGGAGGGCCCACAATGAGCAGTTCTTC. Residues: CASTLSGRAHNEQFF.

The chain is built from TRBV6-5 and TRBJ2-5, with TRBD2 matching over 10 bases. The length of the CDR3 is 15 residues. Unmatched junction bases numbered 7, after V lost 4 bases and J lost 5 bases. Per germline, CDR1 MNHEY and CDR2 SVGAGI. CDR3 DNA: TGTGCCAGCAGTTTAAGCGGGGGGGCGGTGGAGACCCAGTACTTC. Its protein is CASSLSGGAVETQYF.

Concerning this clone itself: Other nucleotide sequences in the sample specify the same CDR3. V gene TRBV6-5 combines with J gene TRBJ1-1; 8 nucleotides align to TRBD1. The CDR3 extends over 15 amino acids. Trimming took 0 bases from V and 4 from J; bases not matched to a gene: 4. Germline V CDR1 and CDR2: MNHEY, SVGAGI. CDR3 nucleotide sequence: TGTGCCAGCAGTTACTCAGTACAGGGGGGCACTGAAGCTTTCTTT. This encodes CASSYSVQGGTEAFF.

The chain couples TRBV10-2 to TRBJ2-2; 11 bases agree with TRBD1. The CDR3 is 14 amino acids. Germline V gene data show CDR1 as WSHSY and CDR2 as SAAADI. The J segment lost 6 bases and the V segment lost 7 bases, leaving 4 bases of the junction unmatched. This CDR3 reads CASIRTGGSGELFF. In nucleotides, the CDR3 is TGCGCCAGCATAAGGACAGGGGGCTCCGGGGAGCTGTTTTTT.

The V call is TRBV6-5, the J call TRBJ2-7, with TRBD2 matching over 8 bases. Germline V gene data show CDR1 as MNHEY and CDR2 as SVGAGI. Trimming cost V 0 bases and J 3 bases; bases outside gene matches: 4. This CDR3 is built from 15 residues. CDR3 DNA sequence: TGTGCCAGCAGTTACTCGACTAGCGCCCTCTACGAGCAGTACTTC. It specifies CASSYSTSALYEQYF.

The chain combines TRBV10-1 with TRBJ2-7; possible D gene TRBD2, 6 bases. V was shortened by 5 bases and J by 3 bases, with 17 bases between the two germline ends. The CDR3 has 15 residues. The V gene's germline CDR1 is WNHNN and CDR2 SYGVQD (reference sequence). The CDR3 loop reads CASSPGTPAHYEQYF. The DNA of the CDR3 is TGCGCCAGCAGTCCCGGGACTCCCGCCCACTACGAGCAGTACTTC.

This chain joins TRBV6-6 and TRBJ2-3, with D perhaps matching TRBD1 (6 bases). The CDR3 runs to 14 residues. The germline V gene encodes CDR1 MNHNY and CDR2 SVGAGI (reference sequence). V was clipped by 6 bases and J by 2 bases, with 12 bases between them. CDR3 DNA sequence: TGTGCCAGCAGGCAGGGGTTCCTCACAGATACGCAGTATTTT. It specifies CASRQGFLTDTQYF.

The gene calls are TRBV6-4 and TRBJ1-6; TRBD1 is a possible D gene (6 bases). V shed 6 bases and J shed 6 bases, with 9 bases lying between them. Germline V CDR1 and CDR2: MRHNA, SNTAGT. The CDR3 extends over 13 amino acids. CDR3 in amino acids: CASRLDSNSPLHF. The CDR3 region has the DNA TGTGCCAGCAGACTGGACAGTAATTCACCCCTCCACTTT.

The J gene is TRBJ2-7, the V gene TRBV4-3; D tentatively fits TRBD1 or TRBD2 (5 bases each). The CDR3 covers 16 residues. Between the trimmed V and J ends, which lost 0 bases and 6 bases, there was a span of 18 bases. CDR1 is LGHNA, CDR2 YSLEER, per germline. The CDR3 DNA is TGCGCCAGCAGCCAAGATGTGTTACGATGGGACGGCGAGCAGTACTTC. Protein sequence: CASSQDVLRWDGEQYF.